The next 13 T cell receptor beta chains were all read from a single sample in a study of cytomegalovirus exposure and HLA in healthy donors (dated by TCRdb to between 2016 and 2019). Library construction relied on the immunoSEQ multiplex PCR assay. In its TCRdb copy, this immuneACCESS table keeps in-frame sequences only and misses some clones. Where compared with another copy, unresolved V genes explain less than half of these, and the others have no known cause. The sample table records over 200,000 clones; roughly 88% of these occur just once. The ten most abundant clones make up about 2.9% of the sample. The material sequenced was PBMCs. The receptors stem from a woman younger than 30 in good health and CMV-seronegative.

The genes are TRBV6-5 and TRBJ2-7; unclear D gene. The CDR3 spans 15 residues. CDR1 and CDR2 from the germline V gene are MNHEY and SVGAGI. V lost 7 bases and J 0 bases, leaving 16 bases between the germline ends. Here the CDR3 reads CASTSSPGSSYEQYF. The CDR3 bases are TGTGCCAGCACCTCCTCGCCAGGAAGCTCCTACGAGCAGTACTTC.

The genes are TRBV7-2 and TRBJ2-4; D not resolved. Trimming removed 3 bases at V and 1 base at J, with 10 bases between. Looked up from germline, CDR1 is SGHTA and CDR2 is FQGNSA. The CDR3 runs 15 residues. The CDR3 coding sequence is TGTGCCAGCAGCTTTCGCAGTCTGGCCAAAAACATTCAGTACTTC. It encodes CASSFRSLAKNIQYF.

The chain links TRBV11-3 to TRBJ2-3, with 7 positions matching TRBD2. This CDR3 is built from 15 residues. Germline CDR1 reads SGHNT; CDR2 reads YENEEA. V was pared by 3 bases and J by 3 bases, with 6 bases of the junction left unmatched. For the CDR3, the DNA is TGTGCCAGCAGCTTGTACGGGAGGTGGACAGATACGCAGTATTTT. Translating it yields CASSLYGRWTDTQYF.

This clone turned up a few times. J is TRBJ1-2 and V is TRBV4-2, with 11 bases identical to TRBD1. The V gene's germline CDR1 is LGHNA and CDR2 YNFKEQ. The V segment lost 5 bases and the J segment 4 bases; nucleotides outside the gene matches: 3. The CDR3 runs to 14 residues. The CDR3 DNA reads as TGTGCCAGCAGCTCGGGACAGGGGGTCTATGGCTACACCTTC. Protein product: CASSSGQGVYGYTF.

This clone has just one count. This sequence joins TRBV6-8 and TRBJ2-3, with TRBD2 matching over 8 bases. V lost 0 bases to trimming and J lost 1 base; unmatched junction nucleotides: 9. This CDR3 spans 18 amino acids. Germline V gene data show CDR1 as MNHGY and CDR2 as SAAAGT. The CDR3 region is CASSYSNFAAGGTDTQYF. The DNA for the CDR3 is TGTGCCAGCAGTTACTCGAATTTCGCAGCGGGAGGCACAGATACGCAGTATTTT.

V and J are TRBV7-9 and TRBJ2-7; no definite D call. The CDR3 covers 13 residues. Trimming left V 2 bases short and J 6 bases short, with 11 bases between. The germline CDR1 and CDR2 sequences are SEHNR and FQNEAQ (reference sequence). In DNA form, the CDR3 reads TGTGCCAGCAGCTTATCGCGGTTAGCCGAGCAGTACTTC. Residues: CASSLSRLAEQYF.

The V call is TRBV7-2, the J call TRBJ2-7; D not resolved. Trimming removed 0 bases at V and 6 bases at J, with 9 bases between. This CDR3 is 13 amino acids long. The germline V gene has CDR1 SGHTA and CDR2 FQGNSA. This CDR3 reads CASSLASRSEQYF. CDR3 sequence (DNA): TGTGCCAGCAGCTTAGCGTCTAGAAGCGAGCAGTACTTC.

CDR3: CSARRNTEAFF. In nucleotides, the CDR3 is TGCAGTGCGAGGAGGAACACTGAAGCTTTCTTT. The V gene is TRBV20-1, the J gene TRBJ1-1; no clear D. Trimming shortened V by 6 bases and J by 1 base, and 6 bases separated the two germline ends. The CDR3 is made up of 11 amino acids. Germline CDR1 is DFQATT and CDR2 is SNEGSKA (reference sequence).

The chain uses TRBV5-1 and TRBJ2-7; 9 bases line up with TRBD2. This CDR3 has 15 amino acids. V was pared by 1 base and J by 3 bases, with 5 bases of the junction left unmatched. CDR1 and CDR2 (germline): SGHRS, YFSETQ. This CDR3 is CASSLSSGSFYEQYF. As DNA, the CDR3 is TGCGCCAGCAGCTTGAGTAGCGGGAGCTTCTACGAGCAGTACTTC. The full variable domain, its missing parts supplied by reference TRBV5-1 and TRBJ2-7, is KAGVTQTPRYLIKTRGQQVTLSCSPISGHRSVSWYQQTPGQGLQFLFEYFSETQRNKGNFPGRFSGRQFSNSRSEMNVSTLELGDSALYLCASSLSSGSFYEQYFGPGTRLTVT.

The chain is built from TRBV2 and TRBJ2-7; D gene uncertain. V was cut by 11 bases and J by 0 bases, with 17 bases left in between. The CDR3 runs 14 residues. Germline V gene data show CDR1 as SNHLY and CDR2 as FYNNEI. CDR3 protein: CAGSFERASYEQYF. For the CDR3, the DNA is TGTGCCGGATCCTTCGAGCGCGCCTCCTACGAGCAGTACTTC.

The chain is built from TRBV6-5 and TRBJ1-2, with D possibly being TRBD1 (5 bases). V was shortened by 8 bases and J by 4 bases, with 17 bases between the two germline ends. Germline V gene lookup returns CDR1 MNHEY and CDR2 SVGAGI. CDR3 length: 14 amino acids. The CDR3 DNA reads TGTGCCAGCTATTTCCGGGGGACGGGCTATGGCTACACCTTC. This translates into CASYFRGTGYGYTF.

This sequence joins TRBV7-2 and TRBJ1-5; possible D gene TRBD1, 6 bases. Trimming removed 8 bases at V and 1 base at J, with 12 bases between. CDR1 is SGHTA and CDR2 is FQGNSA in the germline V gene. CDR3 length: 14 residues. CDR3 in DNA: TGTGCCAGCGGCAAACAGGGAAGCAATCAGCCCCAGCATTTT. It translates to CASGKQGSNQPQHF.

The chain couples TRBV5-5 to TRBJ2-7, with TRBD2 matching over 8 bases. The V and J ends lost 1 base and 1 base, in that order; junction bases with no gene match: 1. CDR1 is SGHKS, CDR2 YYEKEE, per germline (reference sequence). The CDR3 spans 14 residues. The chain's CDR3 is CASSLLAGSYEQYF. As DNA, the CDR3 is TGTGCCAGCAGCTTGTTAGCGGGATCCTACGAGCAGTACTTC.